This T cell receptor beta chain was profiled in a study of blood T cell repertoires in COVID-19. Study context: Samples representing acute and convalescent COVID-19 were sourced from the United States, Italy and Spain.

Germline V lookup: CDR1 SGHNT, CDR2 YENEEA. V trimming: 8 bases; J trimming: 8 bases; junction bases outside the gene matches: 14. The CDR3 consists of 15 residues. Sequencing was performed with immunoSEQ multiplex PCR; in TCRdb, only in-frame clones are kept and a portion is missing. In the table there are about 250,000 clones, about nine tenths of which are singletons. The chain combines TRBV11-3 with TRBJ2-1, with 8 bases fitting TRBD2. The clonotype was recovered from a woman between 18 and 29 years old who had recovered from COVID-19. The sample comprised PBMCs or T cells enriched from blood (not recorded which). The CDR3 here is CASGESGGAFDEQFF. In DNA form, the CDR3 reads TGTGCCAGCGGGGAGAGCGGGGGCGCCTTCGATGAGCAGTTCTTC.